The sequence of this TCR beta chain was determined in a study of graft-versus-host responses after intestinal transplantation (dated by TCRdb to 2020 to 2023). Concerning the study at large: The transplants that recipients received were multivisceral, liver-intestinal, or isolated intestinal. Of the approximately 24 intestinal transplant recipients enrolled in the cohort, one of whom was a retransplant, a few patients without pretransplant specimens were excluded. To identify alloreactive clones, pre-transplant mixed lymphocyte reaction products were sequenced and then compared with unstimulated pre-transplant donor and recipient T cells. Donor T cell macrochimerism was defined as a peak of at least 4% donor T cells among recipient peripheral blood mononuclear cells. Rather than going through the commercial service, samples from three later patients were sequenced in-house on an Illumina MiSeq and processed with MiXCR. All recipients received anti-thymocyte globulin induction followed by maintenance tacrolimus and steroids for 3 to 4 years. Bulk TCR-beta CDR3 sequencing was used to track graft-versus-host and host-versus-graft alloreactive T cell clones in the graft, circulation and bone marrow after intestinal transplantation. General conclusions and limits of the study: The conclusions were limited by the relatively low number and heterogeneity of the intestinal transplant patients. GvH clones turned up in recipient bone marrow, with some appearing earlier in ileal mucosa or blood, a pattern consistent with an intestinal mucosal origin. Early after transplant, peak levels of circulating GvH clones were associated with declines in HvG clones. Patients with donor T cell macrochimerism had high GvH to HvG T cell clonal ratios in their allografts.

As concerns this clone: What this receptor recognizes is not known. No per-base quality is available; no much larger clone lies one base away.

The library was obtained by the immunoSEQ multiplex PCR assay. For most patients, genomic DNA was subjected to high-throughput TCR-beta CDR3 sequencing by Adaptive Biotechnologies. Concerning the study's data processing: Adaptive's ImmunoSEQ software was the source of the TCR sequencing data for 18 patients, while a few other patients were processed with MiXCR and VDJtools. CDR3 nucleotide sequences shared by donor and recipient were removed because the origin of these sequences could not be assigned. At least 2-fold expansion over unstimulated cells and a minimum CFSE-low frequency of 0.002% (template counts) or 0.001% (read counts) were required for clones to be classified as alloreactive. A clone was considered mappable if detected in the sequenced pre-transplant spleen, lymph node, or MLR CFSE-low populations of the donor or recipient. Cumulative frequency of alloreactive clones was calculated as a percentage of all sequences weighted by copy number. In TCRdb, the immuneACCESS table is reduced to in-frame sequences with V and J assigned. These tables do not hold every clone; where another copy was compared, an unresolved V gene accounts for under half, and the others remain unexplained. The V and J calls and clone size were taken over from that table, and D and trimming were inferred from the DNA. The sample data list 30,000 to 45,000 clones, and around 83% of these were observed just once. In total, the top ten clones hold 3.5% of the sample.

V loses 9 bases of germline sequence and J loses 3 bases, and the interval between the two ends is 14 bases. There are 13 amino acids in the CDR3, from cysteine to phenylalanine inclusive. Solely the CDR3 DNA is kept, with 39 bases framed from the first base. CDR1 and CDR2 (LNHDA, SQIVND) derive from the germline V gene (reference sequence). Blood samples were collected up to 4 times in the first month after transplant and then at least monthly when available. The chain is encoded by TRBV19 joined to TRBJ1-1; the D segment could be TRBD1, given 5 matching bases. The source was PBMCs, collected 1,000 to 1,300 days after transplant. This clonotype was sampled from a human patient who received an intestinal transplant, so some T cells may come from the graft donor. The DNA sequence is as follows: TGTGCCAGCGCTAGGGGCCCTCACACTGAAGCTTTCTTT. It is translated as CASARGPHTEAFF.